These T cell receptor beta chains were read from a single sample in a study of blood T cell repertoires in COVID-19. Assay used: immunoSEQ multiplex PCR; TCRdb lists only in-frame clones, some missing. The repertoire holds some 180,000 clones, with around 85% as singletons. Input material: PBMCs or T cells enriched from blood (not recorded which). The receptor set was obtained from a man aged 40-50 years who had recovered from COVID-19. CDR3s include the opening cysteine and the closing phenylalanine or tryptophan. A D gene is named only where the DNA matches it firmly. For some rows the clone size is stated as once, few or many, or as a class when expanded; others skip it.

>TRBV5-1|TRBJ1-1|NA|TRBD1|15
CASSVQQGALAEAFF
TGCGCCAGCAGCGTGCAACAGGGGGCGTTGGCTGAAGCTTTCTTT
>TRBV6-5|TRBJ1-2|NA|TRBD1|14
CASSYSQGGYGYTF
TGTGCCAGCAGTTACTCCCAGGGGGGCTATGGCTACACCTTC
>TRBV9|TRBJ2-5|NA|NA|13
CASSVDRGETQYF
TGTGCCAGCAGCGTAGATCGGGGAGAGACCCAGTACTTC
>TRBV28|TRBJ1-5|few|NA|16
CASTAGATYSNQPQHF
TGTGCCAGCACCGCGGGAGCTACCTATAGCAATCAGCCCCAGCATTTT
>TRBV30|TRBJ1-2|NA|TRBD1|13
CAWSAGGYYGYTF
TGTGCCTGGAGCGCAGGGGGTTACTATGGCTACACCTTC
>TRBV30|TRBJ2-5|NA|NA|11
CAWISWETQYF
TGTGCCTGGATTAGTTGGGAGACCCAGTACTTC
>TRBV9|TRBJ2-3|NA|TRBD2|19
CASSVGSSGGALTTDTQYF
TGTGCCAGCAGCGTAGGGTCTAGCGGGGGCGCCCTTACCACAGATACGCAGTATTTT
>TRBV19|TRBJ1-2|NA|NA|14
CASSRLREDYGYTF
TGTGCCAGTAGCCGCCTCAGGGAAGACTATGGCTACACCTTC
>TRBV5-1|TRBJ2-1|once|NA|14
CASSPSSASNHGFF
TGCGCCAGCAGCCCCTCTAGTGCTTCAAATCATGGTTTCTTC
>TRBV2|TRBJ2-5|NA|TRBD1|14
CARGDRGKQETQYF
TGTGCCCGCGGGGACAGGGGGAAACAAGAGACCCAGTACTTC
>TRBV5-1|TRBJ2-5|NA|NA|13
CASSLGQQETQYF
TGCGCCAGCAGCTTGGGACAGCAAGAGACCCAGTACTTC
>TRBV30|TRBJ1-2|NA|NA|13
CAWNRGADYGYTF
TGTGCCTGGAATCGGGGGGCTGACTATGGCTACACCTTC
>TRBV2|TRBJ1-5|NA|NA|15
CASSGRGGADQPQHF
TGTGCCAGCAGTGGGCGCGGGGGCGCCGATCAGCCCCAGCATTTT
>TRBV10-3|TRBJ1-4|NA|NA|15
CAISGGDGPNEKLFF
TGTGCCATCAGTGGGGGGGACGGACCGAATGAAAAACTGTTTTTT
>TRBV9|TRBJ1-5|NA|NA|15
CASSPGGGAGQPQHF
TGTGCCAGCAGCCCGGGGGGGGGCGCGGGGCAGCCCCAGCATTTT
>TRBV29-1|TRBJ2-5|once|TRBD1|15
CSVDGTGGSTETQYF
TGCAGCGTTGATGGGACAGGGGGCTCGACGGAGACCCAGTACTTC
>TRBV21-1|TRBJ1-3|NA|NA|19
CASSKVVFEQPYGGNTIYF
TGTGCCAGCAGCAAAGTCGTTTTTGAGCAGCCTTACGGGGGAAACACCATATATTTT
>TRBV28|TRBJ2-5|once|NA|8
CAKETQYF
TGTGCTAAAGAGACCCAGTACTTC
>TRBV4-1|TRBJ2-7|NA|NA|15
CASSQAAGRSYEQYF
TGCGCCAGCAGCCAGGCAGCGGGCCGCTCCTACGAGCAGTACTTC
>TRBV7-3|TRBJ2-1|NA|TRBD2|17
CASSPPGLAGVKDEQFF
TGTGCCAGCAGCCCCCCGGGACTAGCGGGAGTCAAGGATGAGCAGTTCTTC
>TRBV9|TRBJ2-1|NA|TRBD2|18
CASSPPLETSPSGNEQFF
TGTGCCAGCAGCCCACCGCTTGAGACTAGCCCGTCGGGGAATGAGCAGTTCTTC
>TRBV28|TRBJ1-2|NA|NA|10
CASFSRGYTF
TGTGCCAGTTTCTCGAGGGGCTACACCTTC
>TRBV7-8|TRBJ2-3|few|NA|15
CASSFDGKGTDTQYF
TGTGCCAGCAGCTTTGACGGGAAAGGTACAGATACGCAGTATTTT
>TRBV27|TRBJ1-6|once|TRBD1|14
CASSFLQGNSPLHF
TGTGCCAGCAGTTTTCTACAGGGGAATTCACCCCTCCACTTT
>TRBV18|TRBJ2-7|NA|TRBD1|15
CASSPYGTGAYEQYF
TGTGCCAGCTCACCATACGGGACAGGGGCCTACGAGCAGTACTTC
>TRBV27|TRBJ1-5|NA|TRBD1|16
CASSQLPGQGNQPQHF
TGTGCCAGCAGCCAGCTTCCGGGACAGGGTAATCAGCCCCAGCATTTT
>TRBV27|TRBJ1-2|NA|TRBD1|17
CASSYRAGGALFHGYTF
TGTGCCAGCAGTTACCGCGCAGGGGGCGCGCTATTCCATGGCTACACCTTC
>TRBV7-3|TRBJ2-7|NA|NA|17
CASSLRGGSSRGSEQYF
TGTGCCAGCAGCTTACGAGGTGGATCTTCTAGAGGGTCAGAGCAGTACTTC
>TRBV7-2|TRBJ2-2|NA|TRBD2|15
CASSSGLAGIGELFF
TGTGCCAGCAGCTCGGGACTAGCGGGAATCGGGGAGCTGTTTTTT
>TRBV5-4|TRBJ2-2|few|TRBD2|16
CASSLGLAGGTGELFF
TGTGCCAGCAGCTTAGGACTAGCGGGTGGGACCGGGGAGCTGTTTTTT
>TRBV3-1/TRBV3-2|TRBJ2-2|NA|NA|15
CASSPRLAITGELFF
TGTGCCAGCAGCCCCCGCTTGGCCATCACCGGGGAGCTGTTTTTT
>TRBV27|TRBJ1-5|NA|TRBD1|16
CASSPSPGGHNQPQHF
TGTGCCAGCAGTCCGAGTCCAGGGGGCCACAATCAGCCCCAGCATTTT
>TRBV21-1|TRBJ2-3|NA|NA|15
CASSRYHRGTDTQYF
TGTGCCAGCAGCAGGTACCATCGGGGCACAGATACGCAGTATTTT
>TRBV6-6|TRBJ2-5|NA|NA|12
CASSRGQETQYF
TGTGCCAGCAGTAGGGGGCAAGAGACCCAGTACTTC
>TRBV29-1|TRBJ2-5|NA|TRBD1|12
CSVETGGETQYF
TGCAGCGTTGAGACAGGGGGGGAGACCCAGTACTTC
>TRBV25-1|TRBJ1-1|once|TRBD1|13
CASKVQGETEAFF
TGTGCCAGCAAGGTACAGGGGGAAACTGAAGCTTTCTTT
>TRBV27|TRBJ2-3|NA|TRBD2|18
CASSLSRLVAGRTDTQYF
TGTGCCAGCAGTTTATCCCGTTTGGTAGCGGGGCGCACAGATACGCAGTATTTT
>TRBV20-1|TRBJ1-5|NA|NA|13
CSASVPGNQPQHF
TGCAGTGCTAGTGTCCCGGGCAATCAGCCCCAGCATTTT
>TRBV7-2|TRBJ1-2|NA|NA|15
CASSSRSGGGYGYTF
TGTGCCAGCAGCTCCCGCTCGGGGGGCGGGTATGGCTACACCTTC
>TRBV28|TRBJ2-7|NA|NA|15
CASSSYRVSSYEQYF
TGTGCCAGCAGTTCCTACCGGGTAAGCTCCTACGAGCAGTACTTC
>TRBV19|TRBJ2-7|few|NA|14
CASRLNSYNYEQYF
TGTGCCAGTAGACTCAACTCCTATAACTACGAGCAGTACTTC
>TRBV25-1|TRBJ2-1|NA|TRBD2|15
CASIPGGGPYNEQFF
TGTGCCAGCATACCCGGGGGGGGGCCCTACAATGAGCAGTTCTTC
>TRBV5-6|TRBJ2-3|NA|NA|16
CASSFSITHRTDTQYF
TGTGCCAGCAGCTTCTCCATTACACATCGCACAGATACGCAGTATTTT
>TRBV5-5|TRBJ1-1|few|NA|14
CASSLHEGYTEAFF
TGTGCCAGCAGCTTGCACGAGGGCTACACTGAAGCTTTCTTT
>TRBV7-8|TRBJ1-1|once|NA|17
CASSLGPSGVLNTEAFF
TGTGCCAGCAGCTTGGGCCCATCCGGGGTCCTGAACACTGAAGCTTTCTTT
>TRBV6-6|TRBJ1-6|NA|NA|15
CASSEMMRDNSPLHF
TGTGCCAGCAGCGAGATGATGCGGGATAATTCACCCCTCCACTTT
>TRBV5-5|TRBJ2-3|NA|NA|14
CASSQLASTDTQYF
TGTGCCAGCAGTCAACTAGCCAGCACAGATACGCAGTATTTT
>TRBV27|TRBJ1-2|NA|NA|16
CASSGRALTPMEGYTF
TGTGCCAGCAGTGGGAGGGCCCTGACCCCGATGGAAGGCTACACCTTC
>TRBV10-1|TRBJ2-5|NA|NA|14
CASSDPGSQETQYF
TGCGCCAGCAGCGATCCGGGATCCCAAGAGACCCAGTACTTC
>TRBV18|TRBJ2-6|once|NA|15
CASSPPNSGANVLTF
TGTGCCAGCTCACCACCCAACTCTGGGGCCAACGTCCTGACTTTC
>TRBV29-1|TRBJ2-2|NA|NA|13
CSVDVGDTGELFF
TGCAGCGTTGACGTAGGGGACACCGGGGAGCTGTTTTTT
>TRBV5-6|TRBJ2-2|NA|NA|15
CASRALASDTGELFF
TGTGCCAGCAGGGCTTTGGCCTCAGACACCGGGGAGCTGTTTTTT
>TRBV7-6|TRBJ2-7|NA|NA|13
CASSARSSYEQYF
TGTGCCAGCAGCGCTAGGAGCTCCTACGAGCAGTACTTC
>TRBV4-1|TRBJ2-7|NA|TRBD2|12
CASGGLAGAPDF
TGCGCCAGCGGGGGACTAGCGGGGGCCCCAGACTTC